This T cell receptor (beta chain) comes out of a study of CD8 T cells in Susac syndrome. The CDR3 has 14 residues. V dropped 5 bases and J dropped 6 bases, with 16 bases sitting between them. CDR1 and CDR2 (germline): MGHDK, SYGVNS. RNA, at about 0.45 to 1 ug, was reverse transcribed with random hexamers. TCRdb re-derived calls from the immunoSEQ multiplex PCR reads in MiXCR, one entry per CDR3 protein. The sample yields some 180,000 distinct CDR3 sequences, roughly 95% seen once. In contrast to the negatively isolated CD8+ and CD4+ T cells, TEMRA cells were FACS-enriched. The TCR was taken from a human donor in good health. This rearrangement joins TRBV25-1 to TRBJ1-2, with D unclear. The sequencing sample was made of CD4+ T cells from PBMCs. CDR3 sequence (DNA): TGTGCCAGCAGTCCAACCGGCCACCGAAATGGCTACACCTTC. Protein sequence: CASSPTGHRNGYTF.